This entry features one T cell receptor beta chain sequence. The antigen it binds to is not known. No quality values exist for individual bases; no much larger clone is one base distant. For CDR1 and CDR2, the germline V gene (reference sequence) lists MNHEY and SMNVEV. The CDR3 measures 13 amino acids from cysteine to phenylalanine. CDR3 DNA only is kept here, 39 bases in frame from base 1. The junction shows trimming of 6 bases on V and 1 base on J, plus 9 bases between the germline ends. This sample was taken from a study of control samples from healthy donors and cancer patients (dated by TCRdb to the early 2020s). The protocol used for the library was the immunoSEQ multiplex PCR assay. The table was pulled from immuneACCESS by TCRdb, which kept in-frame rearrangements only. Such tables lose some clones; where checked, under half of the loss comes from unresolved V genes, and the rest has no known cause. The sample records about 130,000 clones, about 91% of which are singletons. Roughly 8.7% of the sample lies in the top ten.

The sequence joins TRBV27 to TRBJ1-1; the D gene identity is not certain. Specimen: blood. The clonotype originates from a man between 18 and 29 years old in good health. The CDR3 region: CASSRKGNTEAFF. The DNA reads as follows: TGTGCCAGCAGCAGAAAGGGGAACACTGAAGCTTTCTTT.